This entry features one TCR beta chain sequence. Its antigen is currently unknown. Without the conserved terminal phenylalanine or tryptophan, this CDR3 likely stems from a read error. TCRdb independently ran MiXCR on the multiplex PCR reads; one entry per CDR3 protein. The sample includes over 100,000 distinct CDR3 sequences, around 20% seen only once; the top ten take roughly 2.7%. Germline CDR1 is LGHDT and CDR2 is YNNKEL (reference sequence). The V segment lost 0 bases and the J segment 6 bases; nucleotides outside the gene matches: 10. This CDR3 spans 18 amino acids. Breast cancer patients provided tissue from their axillary draining lymph nodes. This entry is derived from a study of breast tumors, draining lymph nodes, adjacent tissues. Study findings and constraints: Compared with lymph nodes, tumors were less diverse; compared with nontumor tissue, more. Most tumor T cells seemingly derive from lymph node, then expand in tumor. Luminal-like breast cancer showed significantly greater tumor-nontumor repertoire similarity than basal-like breast cancer did. Data only fit, rather than demonstrated, lymph node origin of most tumor T cells.

The chain couples TRBV3-1 to TRBJ2-1; 11 bases are shared with TRBD1. Sample: axillary lymph node tissue. The origin of this receptor is a female donor with breast cancer. Some clones in this sample may be carry-over from other donors' samples. CDR3 sequence (DNA): TGTGCCAGCAGCCAAGATCCGGACAGGGGGCGGGCGGGCAATGAGCAGTTCTCC. As protein: CASSQDPDRGRAGNEQFS.